The clone carrying this T cell receptor beta chain was observed at least ten times. Its target is not known. The data were obtained in a study of identical twins. Via MiXCR, TCRdb re-called the 5' RACE reads, giving one row per CDR3 protein. The sample records 200,000 or so distinct CDR3 sequences, approximately 8.3% being singletons. This CDR3 contains 13 residues. Trimming left V 3 bases short and J 6 bases short, with 11 bases between. Per the germline V gene, CDR1 is SNHLY and CDR2 is FYNNEI. The donors were all healthy and Caucasian. Findings and limits, study-wide: Monozygotic twin pairs showed more out-of-frame TCR alpha sharing than models estimated. The authors noted that invariant MAIT and iNKT cells could partly confound zero-insertion analyses.

The data also belong to a second study, concerning yellow fever vaccine responses in identical twins.

The rearrangement uses TRBV2 and TRBJ1-2; tentative D call: TRBD1 (5 bases). Specimen: memory (CD45RO+) T cells sorted from blood. The sequence derives from a young woman in good health. This chain's CDR3 is CASSDQGLDGYTF. CDR3 bases: TGTGCCAGCAGTGATCAGGGTCTCGATGGCTACACCTTC. Using reference TRBV2 and TRBJ1-2 for the parts outside the CDR3, the full variable domain is EPEVTQTPSHQVTQMGQEVILRCVPISNHLYFYWYRQILGQKVEFLVSFYNNEISEKSEIFDDQFSVERPDGSNFTLKIRSTKLEDSAMYFCASSDQGLDGYTFGSGTRLTVV.